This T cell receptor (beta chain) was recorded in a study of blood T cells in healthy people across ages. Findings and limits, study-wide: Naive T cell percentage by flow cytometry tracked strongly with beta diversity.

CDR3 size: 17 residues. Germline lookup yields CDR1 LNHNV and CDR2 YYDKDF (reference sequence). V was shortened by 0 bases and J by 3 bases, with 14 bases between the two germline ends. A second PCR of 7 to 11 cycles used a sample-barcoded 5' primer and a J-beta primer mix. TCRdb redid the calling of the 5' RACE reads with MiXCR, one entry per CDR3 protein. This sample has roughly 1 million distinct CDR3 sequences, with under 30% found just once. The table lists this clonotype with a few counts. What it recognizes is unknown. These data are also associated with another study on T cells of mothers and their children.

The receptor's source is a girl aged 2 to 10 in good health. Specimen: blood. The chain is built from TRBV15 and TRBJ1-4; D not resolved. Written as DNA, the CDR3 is TGTGCCACCAGCAGAGAAGGGTCGGGCGCACCTAATGAAAAACTGTTTTTT. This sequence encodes CATSREGSGAPNEKLFF.